A single sample is the source of the 22 T cell receptor beta chains below, sequenced in a study of CXCR3-negative and CXCR3-positive naive CD8 T cells. All TRB cDNA libraries came from 5' RACE performed with UMI labels. TCRdb reanalyzed the 5' RACE reads, giving one entry per CDR3 protein sequence and no DNA. In all, the sample yields roughly 40,000 distinct CDR3 sequences. Input material: memory CD8+ T cells from blood. These receptors all stem from a human donor in good health. Some clones in this sample may be carry-over from other donors' samples.

The chain employs TRBV7-2 and TRBJ2-1; TCRdb returns TRBD2, unconfirmable since there is no DNA. The CDR3 spans 13 residues. The germline CDR1 and CDR2 sequences are SGHTA and FQGNSA. The CDR3 protein is CASSLTNNHEQFF. Drawing the rest from reference TRBV7-2 and TRBJ2-1, the complete variable domain is GAGVSQSPSNKVTEKGKDVELRCDPISGHTALYWYRQSLGQGLEFLIYFQGNSAPDKSGLPSDRFSAERTGGSVSTLTIQRTQQEDSAVYLCASSLTNNHEQFFGPGTRLTVL.

V and J are TRBV14 and TRBJ2-7; the TRBD1 assignment by TCRdb is unverifiable without DNA. CDR1 is SGHDN and CDR2 is FVKESK in the germline V gene. The CDR3 is made up of 14 amino acids. This CDR3 is CASSWGRGSYEQYF.

The rearrangement joins TRBV20-1 to TRBJ1-2. CDR1 and CDR2 from the germline V gene are DFQATT and SNEGSKA (reference sequence). The CDR3 length is 14 residues. This chain's CDR3 is CSARDLRENYGYTF.

This chain uses TRBV6-6 with TRBJ2-3. The CDR3 has 14 amino acids. Germline CDR1 MNHNY, CDR2 SVGAGI (reference sequence). The CDR3 loop reads CASSYPESADTQYF.

This chain joins TRBV10-3 and TRBJ2-1; TCRdb's assignment of TRBD1 cannot be checked, as there is no DNA. Germline CDR1 reads ENHRY; CDR2 reads SYGVKD. The CDR3 extends over 16 amino acids. The CDR3 protein is CAISGGTVNSYNEQFF.

The chain joins TRBV19 to TRBJ2-4; TCRdb picks TRBD1, but there is no DNA to check that call. CDR1 is LNHDA and CDR2 is SQIVND in the germline V gene (reference sequence). CDR3 length: 16 residues. Here the CDR3 reads CASSIGAGMAKNIQYF.

J is TRBJ2-1 and V is TRBV29-1; no DNA is available, so the TRBD1 call from TCRdb remains unchecked. CDR3 length equals 11 residues. Looked up from germline, CDR1 is SQVTM and CDR2 is ANQGSEA. The CDR3 loop reads CSLRTGGEQFF.

The CDR3 region is CASSFSGGNSPLHF. The rearrangement joins TRBV27 to TRBJ1-6; there is no DNA to check the TCRdb D call of TRBD1. Germline V gene sequence: CDR1 MNHEY, CDR2 SMNVEV (reference sequence). The length of the CDR3 is 14 residues.

The chain couples TRBV15 to TRBJ1-1; TCRdb proposes TRBD1, but this gene call is untestable without DNA. This CDR3 has 14 residues. The germline V gene has CDR1 LNHNV and CDR2 YYDKDF (reference sequence). This CDR3 is CATSRELSRAEAFF.

CDR3 residues: CASSQDPDRAGEQYF. The chain couples TRBV4-3 to TRBJ2-7; absent DNA, TCRdb's TRBD1 call cannot be checked. The germline CDR1 and CDR2 sequences are LGHNA and YSLEER. The CDR3 is made up of 15 amino acids.

This chain uses TRBV29-1 with TRBJ2-5; no DNA is available, so the TRBD2 call from TCRdb remains unchecked. Germline V gives CDR1 SQVTM, CDR2 ANQGSEA. The CDR3 extends over 16 amino acids. The CDR3 loop is CSVEDQGLAEEETQYF.

The gene calls are TRBV7-9 and TRBJ2-7; TCRdb proposes TRBD1, but this gene call is untestable without DNA. Per the germline V gene, CDR1 is SEHNR and CDR2 is FQNEAQ (reference sequence). CDR3 size: 16 residues. The CDR3 region is CASSSMSDRGGYEQYF.

The gene calls are TRBV9 and TRBJ2-1; TCRdb lists TRBD2, though no DNA is available to test this call. Germline assignment: CDR1 SGDLS and CDR2 YYNGEE. The CDR3 sequence is 15 residues long. The CDR3 spells CASSPRDQSYNEQFF.

V gene TRBV14 combines with J gene TRBJ1-1; TCRdb gives TRBD1 as the D gene, but with no DNA this cannot be confirmed. CDR1 is SGHDN and CDR2 is FVKESK in the germline V gene. The CDR3 totals 18 residues. CDR3 region: CASSQDWGTVNVYTEAFF.

V and J are TRBV7-8 and TRBJ2-1; TCRdb's D gene call, TRBD1, goes unchecked for lack of DNA. From germline, CDR1 is SGHVS and CDR2 FQNEAQ. CDR3 length equals 13 residues. The CDR3 protein is CASSSRAVNEQFF. Looking up the rest from reference TRBV7-8 and TRBJ2-1 gives the full variable domain: GAGVSQSPRYKVAKRGQDVALRCDPISGHVSLFWYQQALGQGPEFLTYFQNEAQLDKSGLPSDRFFAERPEGSVSTLKIQRTQQEDSAVYLCASSSRAVNEQFFGPGTRLTVL.

The chain recombines TRBV5-5 with TRBJ2-1; TCRdb's D call, TRBD1, is unchecked because there is no DNA. The CDR3 covers 16 residues. Germline assignment: CDR1 SGHKS and CDR2 YYEKEE (reference sequence). CDR3 loop: CASSQRGTGSYNEQFF.

The chain employs TRBV6-2 or TRBV6-3 and TRBJ2-7; without DNA, the TCRdb call of TRBD1 cannot be checked. In germline, CDR1 is MNHEY, CDR2 SVGEGT. The CDR3 consists of 17 residues. Here the CDR3 reads CASSYDDEDRRTGEQYF.

The chain uses TRBV10-1 and TRBJ2-7; the D call of TRBD1 rests on TCRdb alone, since no DNA is present to check it. Germline CDR1 is WNHNN and CDR2 is SYGVQD (reference sequence). This CDR3 is built from 15 residues. The CDR3 region is CASSESVETGHEQYF.

The chain recombines TRBV30 with TRBJ2-7; TCRdb reports TRBD2, a call that lacks DNA to check it against. CDR3 length: 14 amino acids. CDR1 and CDR2 from the germline V gene are GTSNPN and SVGIG (reference sequence). The CDR3 sequence is CAWWGRGPAYEQYF. Full variable domain (remainder filled in from reference TRBV30 and TRBJ2-7): SQTIHQWPATLVQPVGSPLSLECTVEGTSNPNLYWYRQAAGRGLQLLFYSVGIGQISSEVPQNLSASRPQDRQFILSSKKLLLSDSGFYLCAWWGRGPAYEQYFGPGTRLTVT.

The chain recombines TRBV27 with TRBJ1-6; the TCRdb call, TRBD1, lacks DNA for checking. CDR3 length: 14 residues. Germline lookup yields CDR1 MNHEY and CDR2 SMNVEV (reference sequence). The CDR3 sequence is CASKTGRGDSPLHF.

The V gene is TRBV11-2, the J gene TRBJ2-2; TCRdb lists TRBD2, though no DNA is available to test this call. The CDR3 is 19 residues long. From germline, CDR1 is SGHAT and CDR2 FQNNGV. CDR3 sequence: CASSYGLAGVVRNTGELFF.

This rearrangement joins TRBV28 to TRBJ2-5; the D gene TCRdb calls, TRBD2, cannot be checked with no DNA. CDR3 size: 14 residues. Germline CDR1 is MDHEN and CDR2 is SYDVKM. The CDR3 loop is CATRLAERQETQYF. Complete variable domain (other parts from reference TRBV28 and TRBJ2-5): DVKVTQSSRYLVKRTGEKVFLECVQDMDHENMFWYRQDPGLGLRLIYFSYDVKMKEKGDIPEGYSVSREKKERFSLILESASTNQTSMYLCATRLAERQETQYFGPGTRLLVL.